These T cell receptor beta chains were read from a single sample in a study of cytomegalovirus exposure and HLA in healthy donors. The method was immunoSEQ multiplex PCR; TCRdb's version includes in-frame clones alone and lacks a portion of them. Of about 120,000 clones listed, about 10% were seen once; the top ten hold 2.5% to 3.5%. Specimen: PBMCs. The receptors shown here come from a young man in good health and CMV-seronegative. Both conserved end residues are trimmed from each CDR3. Each record gives: V gene, clone size, CDR3 protein. Clone size is shown for a subset of rows, as once, few, many or a class of expanded clone.

>TRBV9|.
ASSVGEAGDPPYNEQF
>TRBV15|few
ATSREPDRGYEQY
>TRBV15|few
ATSSGLAGGERNIQY
>TRBV11-2|.
ASSTLDREGGYT
>TRBV6-1|.
ASTDGTSGVYEQY
>TRBV2|.
ASSAQGPNTEAF
>TRBV29-1|.
SVAEVSTDTQY
>TRBV5-1|.
AWPGNAY
>TRBV30|.
AWSSEAGAVAQY
>TRBV7-3|few
ASSYAENTEAF
>TRBV11-2|few
ASSLAGTGELF
>TRBV6-5|few
ASSSPGGSGTEAF
>TRBV6-6|few
ASIPQSRVGNTIY
>TRBV19|.
ASSMTPTFSTGELF
>TRBV4-3|few
ASSQELAGGFTGELF
>TRBV7-2|.
ASSLAGSGSGNTIY
>TRBV30|.
AWRVGRAVDTQY
>TRBV28|.
ASSPLAGVLHEQY
>TRBV6-5|.
ASSSPGPTEAF
>TRBV19|.
ASSSERGGGGYTDTQY
>TRBV15|few
ATSRDLKPGQTGNTIY
>TRBV5-1|few
ASREPLGGQF
>TRBV4-2|few
ASSQDASGFSYEQY
>TRBV4-1|.
ASSQGRTGNNQPQH
>TRBV18|.
ASSPPGVPGQPQH
>TRBV7-9|few
ASSPRGPNYGYT
>TRBV12-5|few
ASGFGTSITEAF
>TRBV9|few
ASSADRGPGNTIY
>TRBV7-9|.
ASSSPHRGETQY
>TRBV10-2|few
ASSPTGPDTQY
>TRBV7-9|few
ASSLSISGNTIY
>TRBV5-5|.
ASSLVSLVPTGTQY
>TRBV19|.
ASSIAPGADTQY
>TRBV9|.
ASSVGSRVNYGYT
>TRBV19|few
ASTLGQGRNEQF
>TRBV6-1|.
ASSVGEVNTEAF
>TRBV10-1|.
ARPSPGQTNTEAF
>TRBV7-2|.
ASSWDRPPSTDTQY
>TRBV13|.
ASSPMGLAGGFSEQF
>TRBV2|.
ASRVGSGYEQY
>TRBV5-1|few
ASSWRGTTGTGELF
>TRBV10-3|.
AISGQKRGGVGEQY
>TRBV11-3|.
ASSPAWNGYNEQF
>TRBV4-1|.
ASSQVDKEVGEKLF
>TRBV4-1|few
ASSQEGSGTSPYNEQF
>TRBV6-6|few
ASSSSGTEVSYEQY
>TRBV6-5|.
ASSSGQIFEKLF
>TRBV5-1|.
ASSSIKAGGYNEQF
>TRBV29-1|few
SVGGDRAADGYT
>TRBV7-2|.
ASSSRGADTQY
>TRBV30|.
ASKGGGAHYGYT
>TRBV11-3|.
ASSPDSYNEQF
>TRBV30|.
AWRPRQPNTEAF
>TRBV30|few
AWSTGSGNTIY
>TRBV9|.
ASSPRGGSSDTQY